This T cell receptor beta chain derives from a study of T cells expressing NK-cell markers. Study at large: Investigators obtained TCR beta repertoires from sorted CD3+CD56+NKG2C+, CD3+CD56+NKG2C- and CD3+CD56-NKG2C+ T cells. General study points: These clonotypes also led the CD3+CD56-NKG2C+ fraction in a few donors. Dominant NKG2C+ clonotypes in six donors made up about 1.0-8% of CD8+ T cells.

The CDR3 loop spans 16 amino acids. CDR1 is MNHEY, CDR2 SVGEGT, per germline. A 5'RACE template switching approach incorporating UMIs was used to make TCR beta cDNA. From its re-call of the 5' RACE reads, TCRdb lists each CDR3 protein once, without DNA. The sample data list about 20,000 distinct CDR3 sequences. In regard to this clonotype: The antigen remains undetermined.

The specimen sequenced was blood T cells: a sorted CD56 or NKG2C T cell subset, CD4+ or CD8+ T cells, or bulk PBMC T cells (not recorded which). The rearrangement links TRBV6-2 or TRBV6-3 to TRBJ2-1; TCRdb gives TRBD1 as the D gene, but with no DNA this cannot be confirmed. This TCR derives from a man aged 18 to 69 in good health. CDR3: CASSYSISVPYNEQFF.